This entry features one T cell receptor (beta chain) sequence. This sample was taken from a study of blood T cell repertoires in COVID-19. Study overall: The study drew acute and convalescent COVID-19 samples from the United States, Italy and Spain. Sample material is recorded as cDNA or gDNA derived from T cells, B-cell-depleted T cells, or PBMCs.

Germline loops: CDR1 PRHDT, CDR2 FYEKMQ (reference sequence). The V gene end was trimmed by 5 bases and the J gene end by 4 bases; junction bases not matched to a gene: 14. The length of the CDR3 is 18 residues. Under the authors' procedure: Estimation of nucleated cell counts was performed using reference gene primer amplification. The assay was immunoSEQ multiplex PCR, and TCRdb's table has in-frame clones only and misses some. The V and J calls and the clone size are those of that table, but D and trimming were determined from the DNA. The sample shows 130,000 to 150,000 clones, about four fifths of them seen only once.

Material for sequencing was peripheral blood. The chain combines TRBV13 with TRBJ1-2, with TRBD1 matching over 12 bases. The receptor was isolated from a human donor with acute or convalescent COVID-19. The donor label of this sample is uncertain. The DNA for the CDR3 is TGTGCCAGCAGCCCAGGAGGGACAGGGGGCCAGCAACCCTATGGCTACACCTTC. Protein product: CASSPGGTGGQQPYGYTF. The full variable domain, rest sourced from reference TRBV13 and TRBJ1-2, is AAGVIQSPRHLIKEKRETATLKCYPIPRHDTVYWYQQGPGQDPQFLISFYEKMQSDKGSIPDRFSAQQFSDYHSELNMSSLELGDSALYFCASSPGGTGGQQPYGYTFGSGTRLTVV.